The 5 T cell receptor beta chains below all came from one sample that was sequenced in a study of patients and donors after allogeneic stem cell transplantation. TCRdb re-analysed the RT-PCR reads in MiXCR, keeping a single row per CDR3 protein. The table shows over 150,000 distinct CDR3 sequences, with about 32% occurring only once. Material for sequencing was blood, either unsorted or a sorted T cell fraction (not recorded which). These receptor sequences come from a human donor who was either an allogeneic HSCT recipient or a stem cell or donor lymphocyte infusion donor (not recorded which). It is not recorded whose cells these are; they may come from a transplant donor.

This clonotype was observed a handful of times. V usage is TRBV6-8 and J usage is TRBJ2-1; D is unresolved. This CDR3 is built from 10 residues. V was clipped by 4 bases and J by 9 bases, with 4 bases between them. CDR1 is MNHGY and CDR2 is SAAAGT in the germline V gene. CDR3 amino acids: CASSSAEQFF. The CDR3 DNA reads TGTGCCAGCAGTTCGGCTGAGCAGTTCTTC.

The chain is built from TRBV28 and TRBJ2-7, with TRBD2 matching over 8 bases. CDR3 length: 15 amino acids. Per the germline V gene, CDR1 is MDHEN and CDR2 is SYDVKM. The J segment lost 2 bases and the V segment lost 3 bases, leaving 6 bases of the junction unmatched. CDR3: CASSFSGSGTYEQYF. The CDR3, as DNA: TGTGCCAGCAGTTTCTCGGGTAGCGGGACCTACGAGCAGTACTTC.

CDR3 protein: CSANFNEQFF. The CDR3 DNA reads TGCAGTGCTAACTTTAATGAGCAGTTCTTC. The rearrangement links TRBV20-1 to TRBJ2-1; D is unresolved. The V gene lost 4 bases and the J gene lost 7 bases, with 5 bases spanning the gap. The CDR3 has 10 residues. CDR1 is DFQATT and CDR2 is SNEGSKA in the germline V gene (reference sequence).

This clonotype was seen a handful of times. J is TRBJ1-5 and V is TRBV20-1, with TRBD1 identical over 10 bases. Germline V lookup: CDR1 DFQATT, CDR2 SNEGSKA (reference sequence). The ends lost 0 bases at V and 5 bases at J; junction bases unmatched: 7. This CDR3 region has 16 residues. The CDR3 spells CSARDARTGGHQPQHF. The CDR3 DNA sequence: TGCAGTGCTAGAGACGCTAGGACAGGGGGACATCAGCCCCAGCATTTT.

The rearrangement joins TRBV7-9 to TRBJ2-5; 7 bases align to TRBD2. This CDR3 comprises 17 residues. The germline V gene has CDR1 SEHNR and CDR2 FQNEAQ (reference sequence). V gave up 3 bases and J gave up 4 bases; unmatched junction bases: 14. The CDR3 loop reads CASSFKPTTGRGETQYF. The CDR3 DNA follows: TGTGCCAGCAGCTTTAAGCCGACAACGGGGAGGGGAGAGACCCAGTACTTC.